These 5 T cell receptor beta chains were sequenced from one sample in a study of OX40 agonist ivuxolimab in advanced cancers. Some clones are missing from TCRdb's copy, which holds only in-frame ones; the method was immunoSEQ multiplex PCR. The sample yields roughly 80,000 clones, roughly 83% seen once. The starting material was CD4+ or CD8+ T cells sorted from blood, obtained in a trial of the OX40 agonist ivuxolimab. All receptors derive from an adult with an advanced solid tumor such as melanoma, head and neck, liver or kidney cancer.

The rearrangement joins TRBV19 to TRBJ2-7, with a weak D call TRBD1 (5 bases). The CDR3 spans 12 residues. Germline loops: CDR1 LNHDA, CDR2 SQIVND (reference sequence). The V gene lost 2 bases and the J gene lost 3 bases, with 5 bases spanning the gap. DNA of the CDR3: TGTGCCAGTAGTATACAGGGCTACGAGCAGTACTTC. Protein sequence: CASSIQGYEQYF.

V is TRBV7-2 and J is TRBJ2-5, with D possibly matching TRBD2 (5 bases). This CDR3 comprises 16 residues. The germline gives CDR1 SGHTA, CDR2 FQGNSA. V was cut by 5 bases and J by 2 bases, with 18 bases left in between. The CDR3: CASSRRPLAGQETQYF. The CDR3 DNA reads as TGTGCCAGCAGCCGCAGGCCGCTAGCCGGACAAGAGACCCAGTACTTC.

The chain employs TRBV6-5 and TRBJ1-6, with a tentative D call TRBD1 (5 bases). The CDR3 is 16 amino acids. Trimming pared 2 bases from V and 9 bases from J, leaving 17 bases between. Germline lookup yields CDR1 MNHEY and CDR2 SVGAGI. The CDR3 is CASSYGGLPRGSPLHF. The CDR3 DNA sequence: TGTGCCAGCAGTTACGGTGGGCTACCGAGGGGTTCACCCCTCCACTTT.

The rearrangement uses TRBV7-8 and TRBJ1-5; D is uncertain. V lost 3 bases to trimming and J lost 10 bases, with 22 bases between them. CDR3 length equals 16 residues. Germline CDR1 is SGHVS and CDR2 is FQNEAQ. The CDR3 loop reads CASSFSGGQDIYPQHF. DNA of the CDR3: TGTGCCAGCAGCTTTTCCGGTGGCCAAGATATCTATCCCCAGCATTTT.

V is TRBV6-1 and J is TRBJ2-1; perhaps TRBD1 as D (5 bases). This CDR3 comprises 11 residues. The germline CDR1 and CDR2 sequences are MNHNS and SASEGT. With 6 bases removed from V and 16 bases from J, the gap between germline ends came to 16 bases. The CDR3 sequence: CASRSQGPGFF. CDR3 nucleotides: TGTGCCAGCAGATCTCAGGGCCCAGGATTCTTC.